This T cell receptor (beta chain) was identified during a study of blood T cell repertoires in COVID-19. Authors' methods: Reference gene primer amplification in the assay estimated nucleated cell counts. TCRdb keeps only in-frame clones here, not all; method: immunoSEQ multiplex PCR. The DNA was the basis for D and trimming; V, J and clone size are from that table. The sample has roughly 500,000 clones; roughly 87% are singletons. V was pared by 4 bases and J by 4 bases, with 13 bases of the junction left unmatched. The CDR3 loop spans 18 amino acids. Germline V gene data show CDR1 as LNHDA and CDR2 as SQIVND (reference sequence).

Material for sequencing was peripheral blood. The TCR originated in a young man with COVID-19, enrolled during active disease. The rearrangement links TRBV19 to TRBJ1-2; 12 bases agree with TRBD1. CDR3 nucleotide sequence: TGTGCCAGTAGTACACAGCCGGGACAGGGGGCGCGATCCTATGGCTACACCTTC. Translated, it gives CASSTQPGQGARSYGYTF.